This T cell receptor beta chain originates from a study of T cells in Graves' hyperthyroidism and ophthalmopathy. Whole-study findings and limits: Blood also carried most thyroid clonotypes expanded above 0.001.

PBMCs were sourced from approximately 9.3 ml fresh peripheral blood. Amplification of TCR beta CDR3 regions was performed using RNA transcripts as template. First-round RT-PCR of the TCR CDR3 relied on the HTBI primer set. TCRdb reprocessed the multiplex PCR reads with MiXCR, giving one entry per CDR3 protein. Here the sample spans over 500,000 distinct CDR3 sequences, approximately 15% being singletons. The table lists this clonotype with many counts. Its specificity is not known. Germline CDR1 reads SGDLS; CDR2 reads YYNGEE. Trimming removed 0 bases at V and 3 bases at J, with 6 bases between. The CDR3 consists of 13 residues.

Sample: blood. The rearrangement joins TRBV9 to TRBJ1-1; D gene uncertain. This receptor was identified in a woman between 40 and 50 years old with Graves' hyperthyroidism. Written as DNA, the CDR3 is TGTGCCAGCAGCGTAGAGGTCGACACTGAAGCTTTCTTT. Protein: CASSVEVDTEAFF.